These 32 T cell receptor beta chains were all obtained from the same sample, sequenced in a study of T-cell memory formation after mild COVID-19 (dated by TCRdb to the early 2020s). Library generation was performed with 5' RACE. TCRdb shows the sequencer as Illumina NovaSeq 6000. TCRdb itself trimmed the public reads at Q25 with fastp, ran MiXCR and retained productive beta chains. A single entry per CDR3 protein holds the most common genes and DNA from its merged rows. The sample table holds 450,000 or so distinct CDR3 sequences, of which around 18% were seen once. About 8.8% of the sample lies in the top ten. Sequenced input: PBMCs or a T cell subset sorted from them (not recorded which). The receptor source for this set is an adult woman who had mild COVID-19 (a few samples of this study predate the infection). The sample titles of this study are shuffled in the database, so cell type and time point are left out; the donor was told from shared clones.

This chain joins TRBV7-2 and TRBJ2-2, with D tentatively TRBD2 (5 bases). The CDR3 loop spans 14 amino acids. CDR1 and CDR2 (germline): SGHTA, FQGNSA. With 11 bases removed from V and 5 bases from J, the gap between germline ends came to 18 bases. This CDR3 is CAGGGGSGTGELFF. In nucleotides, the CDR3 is TGTGCCGGCGGTGGTGGGAGTGGGACCGGGGAGCTGTTTTTT.

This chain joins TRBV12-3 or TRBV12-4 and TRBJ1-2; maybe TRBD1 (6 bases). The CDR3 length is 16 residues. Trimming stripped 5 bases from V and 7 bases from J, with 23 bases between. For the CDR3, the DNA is TGTGCCAGCAGTCCCAACAGTTTAACAGGGAATGGTGGCTACACCTTC. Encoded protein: CASSPNSLTGNGGYTF.

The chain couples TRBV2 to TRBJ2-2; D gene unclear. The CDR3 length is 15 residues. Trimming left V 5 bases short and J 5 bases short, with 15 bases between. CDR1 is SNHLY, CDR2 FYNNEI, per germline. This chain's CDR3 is CASSSARTVTGELFF. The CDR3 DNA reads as TGTGCCAGCAGTTCCGCGAGAACGGTAACCGGGGAGCTGTTTTTT.

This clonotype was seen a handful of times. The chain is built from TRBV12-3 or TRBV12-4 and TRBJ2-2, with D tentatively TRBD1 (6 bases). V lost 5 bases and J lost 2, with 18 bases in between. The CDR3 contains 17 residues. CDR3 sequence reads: CASSGGRGLHNTGELFF. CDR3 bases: TGTGCCAGCAGTGGGGGCCGGGGCCTTCATAACACCGGGGAGCTGTTTTTT.

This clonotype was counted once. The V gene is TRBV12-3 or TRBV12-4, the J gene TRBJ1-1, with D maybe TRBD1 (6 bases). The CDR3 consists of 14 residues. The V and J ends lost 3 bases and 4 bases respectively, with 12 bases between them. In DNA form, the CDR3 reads TGTGCCAGCAGTTTGGGCAGGGGTATCACTGAAGCTTTCTTT. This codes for CASSLGRGITEAFF.

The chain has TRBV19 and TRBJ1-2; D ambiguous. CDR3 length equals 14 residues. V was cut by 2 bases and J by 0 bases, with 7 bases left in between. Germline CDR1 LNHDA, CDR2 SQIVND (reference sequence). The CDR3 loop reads CASSIQAANYGYTF. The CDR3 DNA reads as TGTGCCAGTAGTATACAGGCAGCTAACTATGGCTACACCTTC.

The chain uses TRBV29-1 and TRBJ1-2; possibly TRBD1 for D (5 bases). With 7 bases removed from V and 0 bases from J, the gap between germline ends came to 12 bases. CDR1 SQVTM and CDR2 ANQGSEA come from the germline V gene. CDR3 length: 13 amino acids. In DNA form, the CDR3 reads TGCAGCGGGTCAGACAGATCTAACTATGGCTACACCTTC. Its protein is CSGSDRSNYGYTF.

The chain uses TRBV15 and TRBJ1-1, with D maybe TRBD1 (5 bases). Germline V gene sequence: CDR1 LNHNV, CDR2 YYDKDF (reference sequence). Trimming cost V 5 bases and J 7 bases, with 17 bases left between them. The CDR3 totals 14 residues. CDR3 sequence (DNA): TGTGCCACCAGCGACCGCCGGGACCACTTTGAAGCTTTCTTT. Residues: CATSDRRDHFEAFF.

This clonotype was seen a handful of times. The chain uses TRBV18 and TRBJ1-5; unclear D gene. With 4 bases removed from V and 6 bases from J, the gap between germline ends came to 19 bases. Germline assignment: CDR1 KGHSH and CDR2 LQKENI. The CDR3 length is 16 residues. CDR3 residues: CASSQELAREGQPQHF. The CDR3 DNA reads TGTGCCAGCTCACAAGAATTGGCTAGAGAGGGTCAGCCCCAGCATTTT.

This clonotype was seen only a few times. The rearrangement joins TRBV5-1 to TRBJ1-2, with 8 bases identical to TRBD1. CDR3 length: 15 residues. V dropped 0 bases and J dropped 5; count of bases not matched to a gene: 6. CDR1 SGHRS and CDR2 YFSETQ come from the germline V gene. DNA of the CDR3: TGCGCCAGCAGCTTGGCCCGGCGACAGGGGTATGGCTACACCTTC. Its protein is CASSLARRQGYGYTF.

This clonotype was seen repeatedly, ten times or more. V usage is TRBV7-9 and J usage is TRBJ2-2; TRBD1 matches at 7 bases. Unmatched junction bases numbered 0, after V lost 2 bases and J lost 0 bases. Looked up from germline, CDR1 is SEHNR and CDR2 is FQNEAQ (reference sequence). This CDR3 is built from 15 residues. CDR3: CASSLTGANTGELFF. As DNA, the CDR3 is TGTGCCAGCAGCTTAACAGGGGCGAACACCGGGGAGCTGTTTTTT.

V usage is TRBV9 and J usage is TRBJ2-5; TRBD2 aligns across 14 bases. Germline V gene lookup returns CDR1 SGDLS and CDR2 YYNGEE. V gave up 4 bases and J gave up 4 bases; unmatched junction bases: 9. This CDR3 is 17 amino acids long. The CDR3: CASSPGLAGGGGETQYF. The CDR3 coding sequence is TGTGCCAGCAGCCCCGGACTAGCGGGAGGTGGAGGAGAGACCCAGTACTTC.

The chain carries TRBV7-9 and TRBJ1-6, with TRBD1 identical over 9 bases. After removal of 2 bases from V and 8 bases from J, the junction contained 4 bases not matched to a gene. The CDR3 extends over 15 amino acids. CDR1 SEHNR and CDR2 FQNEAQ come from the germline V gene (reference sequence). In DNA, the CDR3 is TGTGCCAGCAGCTTAATGACAGGGGGTGATTCACCCCTCCACTTT. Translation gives CASSLMTGGDSPLHF.

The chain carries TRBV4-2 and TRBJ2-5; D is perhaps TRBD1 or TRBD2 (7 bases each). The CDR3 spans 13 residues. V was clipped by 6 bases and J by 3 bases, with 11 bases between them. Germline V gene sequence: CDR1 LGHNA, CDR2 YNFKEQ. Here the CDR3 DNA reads TGTGCCAGCAGGGGAGGGGGCGAAGAGACCCAGTACTTC. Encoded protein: CASRGGGEETQYF.

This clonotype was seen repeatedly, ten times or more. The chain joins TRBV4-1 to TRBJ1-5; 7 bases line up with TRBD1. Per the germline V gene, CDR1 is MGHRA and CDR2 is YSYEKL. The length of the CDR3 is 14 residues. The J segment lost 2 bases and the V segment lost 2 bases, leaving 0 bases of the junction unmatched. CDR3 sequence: CASSQQGGNQPQHF. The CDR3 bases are TGCGCCAGCAGCCAACAGGGGGGCAATCAGCCCCAGCATTTT.

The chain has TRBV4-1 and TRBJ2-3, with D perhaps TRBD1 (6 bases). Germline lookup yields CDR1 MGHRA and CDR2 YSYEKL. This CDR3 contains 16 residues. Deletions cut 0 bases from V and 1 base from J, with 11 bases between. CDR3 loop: CASSQDHKGGTDTQYF. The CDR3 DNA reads TGCGCCAGCAGCCAAGATCATAAGGGGGGCACAGATACGCAGTATTTT.

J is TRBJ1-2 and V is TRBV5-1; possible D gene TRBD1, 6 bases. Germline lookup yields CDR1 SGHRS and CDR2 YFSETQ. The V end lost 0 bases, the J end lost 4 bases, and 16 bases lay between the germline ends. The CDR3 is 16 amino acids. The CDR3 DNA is TGCGCCAGCAGCTTGGGGCAGGGGACATCGACCTATGGCTACACCTTC. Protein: CASSLGQGTSTYGYTF.

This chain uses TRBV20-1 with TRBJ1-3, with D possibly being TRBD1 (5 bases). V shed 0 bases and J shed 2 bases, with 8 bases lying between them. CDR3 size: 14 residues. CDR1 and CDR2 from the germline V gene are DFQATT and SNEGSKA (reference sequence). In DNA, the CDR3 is TGCAGTGCTAGAGATCTGGGGCCTGGAAACACCATATATTTT. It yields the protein CSARDLGPGNTIYF.

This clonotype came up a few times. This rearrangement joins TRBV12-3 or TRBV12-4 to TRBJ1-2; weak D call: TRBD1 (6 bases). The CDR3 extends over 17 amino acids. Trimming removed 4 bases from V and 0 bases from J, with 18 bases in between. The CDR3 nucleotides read TGTGCCAGCAGTTCAGGACAGACCTACCTTCCTAACTATGGCTACACCTTC. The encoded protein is CASSSGQTYLPNYGYTF.

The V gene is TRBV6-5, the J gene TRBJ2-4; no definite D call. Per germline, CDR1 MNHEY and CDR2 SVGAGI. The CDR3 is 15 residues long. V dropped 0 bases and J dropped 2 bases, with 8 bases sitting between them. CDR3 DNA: TGTGCCAGCAGTTACTCGATGGGGACCAAAAACATTCAGTACTTC. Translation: CASSYSMGTKNIQYF.

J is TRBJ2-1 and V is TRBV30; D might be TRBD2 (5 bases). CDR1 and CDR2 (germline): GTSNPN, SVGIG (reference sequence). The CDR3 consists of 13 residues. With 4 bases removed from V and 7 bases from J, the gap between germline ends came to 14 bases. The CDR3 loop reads CAWMEVEENEQFF. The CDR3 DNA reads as TGTGCCTGGATGGAGGTAGAGGAAAATGAGCAGTTCTTC.

The CDR3 protein is CSARSPSGGATQYF. DNA of the CDR3: TGCAGTGCTAGAAGCCCTAGCGGGGGGGCGACCCAGTACTTC. The genes are TRBV20-1 and TRBJ2-5, with 12 nucleotides matching TRBD2. J lost 7 bases, V lost 2 bases, and 5 bases had no gene match. This CDR3 comprises 14 residues. Looked up from germline, CDR1 is DFQATT and CDR2 is SNEGSKA (reference sequence).

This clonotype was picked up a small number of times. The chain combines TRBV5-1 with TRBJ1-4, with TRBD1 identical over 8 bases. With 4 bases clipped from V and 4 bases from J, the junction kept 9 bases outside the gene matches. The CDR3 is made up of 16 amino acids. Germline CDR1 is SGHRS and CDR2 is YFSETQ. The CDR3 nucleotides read TGCGCCAGCAGCCAGCTTGGACAGGGCGTTAATGAAAAACTGTTTTTT. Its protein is CASSQLGQGVNEKLFF.

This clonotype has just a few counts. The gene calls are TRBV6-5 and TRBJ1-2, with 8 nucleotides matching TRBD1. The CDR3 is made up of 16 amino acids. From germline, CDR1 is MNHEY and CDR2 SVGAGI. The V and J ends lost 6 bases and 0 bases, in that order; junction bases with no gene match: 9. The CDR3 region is CASRPGTGPSNYGYTF. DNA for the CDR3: TGTGCCAGCAGGCCCGGGACAGGCCCTTCTAACTATGGCTACACCTTC.

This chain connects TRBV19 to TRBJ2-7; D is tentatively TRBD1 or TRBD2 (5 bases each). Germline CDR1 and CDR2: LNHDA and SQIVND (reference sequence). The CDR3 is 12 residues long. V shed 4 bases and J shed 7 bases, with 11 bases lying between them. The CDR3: CASSKGPGEQYF. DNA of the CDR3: TGTGCCAGTAGTAAGGGACCGGGAGAGCAGTACTTC.

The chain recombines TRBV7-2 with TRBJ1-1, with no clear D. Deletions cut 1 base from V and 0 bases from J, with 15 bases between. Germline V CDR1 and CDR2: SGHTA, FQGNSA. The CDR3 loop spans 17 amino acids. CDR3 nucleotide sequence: TGTGCCAGCAGCTTAGGTTGGGGTCTCTATATGAACACTGAAGCTTTCTTT. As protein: CASSLGWGLYMNTEAFF.

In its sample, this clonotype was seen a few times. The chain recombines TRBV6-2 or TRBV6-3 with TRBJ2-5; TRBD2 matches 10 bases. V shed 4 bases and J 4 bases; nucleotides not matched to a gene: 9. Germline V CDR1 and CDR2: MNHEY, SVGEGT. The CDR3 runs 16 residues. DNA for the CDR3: TGTGCCAGCAGTTCCCGCCGACTAGCGGGCCCAGAGACCCAGTACTTC. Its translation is CASSSRRLAGPETQYF.

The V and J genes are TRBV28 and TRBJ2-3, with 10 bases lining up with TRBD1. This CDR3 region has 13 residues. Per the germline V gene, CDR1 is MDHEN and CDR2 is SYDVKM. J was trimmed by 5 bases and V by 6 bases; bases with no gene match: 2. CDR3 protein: CASRGQGIDTQYF. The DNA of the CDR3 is TGTGCCAGCAGGGGACAGGGGATAGATACGCAGTATTTT.

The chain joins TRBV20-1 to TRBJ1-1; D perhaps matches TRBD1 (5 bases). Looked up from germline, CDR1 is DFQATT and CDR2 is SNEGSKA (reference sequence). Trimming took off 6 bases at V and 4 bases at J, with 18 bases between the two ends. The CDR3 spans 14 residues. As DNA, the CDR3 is TGCAGTGCCGGGGGAGGACTCTATCTCACTGAAGCTTTCTTT. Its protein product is CSAGGGLYLTEAFF.

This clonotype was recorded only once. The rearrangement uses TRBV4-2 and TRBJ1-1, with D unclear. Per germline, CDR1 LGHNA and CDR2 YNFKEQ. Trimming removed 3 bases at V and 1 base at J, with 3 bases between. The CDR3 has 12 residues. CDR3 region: CASSHSNTEAFF. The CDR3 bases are TGTGCCAGCAGCCATTCGAACACTGAAGCTTTCTTT.

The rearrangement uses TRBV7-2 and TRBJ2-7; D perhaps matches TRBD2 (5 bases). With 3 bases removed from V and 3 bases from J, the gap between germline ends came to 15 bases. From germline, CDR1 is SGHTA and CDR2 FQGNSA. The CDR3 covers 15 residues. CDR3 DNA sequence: TGTGCCAGCAGCTTTTACCCGGGGAATAGCTACGAGCAGTACTTC. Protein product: CASSFYPGNSYEQYF.

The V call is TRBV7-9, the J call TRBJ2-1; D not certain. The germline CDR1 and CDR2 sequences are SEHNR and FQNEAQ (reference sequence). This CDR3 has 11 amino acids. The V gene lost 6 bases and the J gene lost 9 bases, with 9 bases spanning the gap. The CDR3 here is CASRLVGEQFF. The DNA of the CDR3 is TGTGCCAGCAGGCTAGTAGGTGAGCAGTTCTTC.